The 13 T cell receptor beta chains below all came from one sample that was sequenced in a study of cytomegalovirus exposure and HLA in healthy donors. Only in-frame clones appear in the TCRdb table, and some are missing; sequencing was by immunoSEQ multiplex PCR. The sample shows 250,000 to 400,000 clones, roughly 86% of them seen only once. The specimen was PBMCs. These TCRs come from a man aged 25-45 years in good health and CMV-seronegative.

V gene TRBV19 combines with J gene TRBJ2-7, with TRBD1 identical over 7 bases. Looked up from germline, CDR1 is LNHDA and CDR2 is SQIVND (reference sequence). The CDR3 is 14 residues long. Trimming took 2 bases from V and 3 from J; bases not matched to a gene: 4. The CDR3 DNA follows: TGTGCCAGTAGTATAATCCGGGACAGCTACGAGCAGTACTTC. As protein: CASSIIRDSYEQYF.

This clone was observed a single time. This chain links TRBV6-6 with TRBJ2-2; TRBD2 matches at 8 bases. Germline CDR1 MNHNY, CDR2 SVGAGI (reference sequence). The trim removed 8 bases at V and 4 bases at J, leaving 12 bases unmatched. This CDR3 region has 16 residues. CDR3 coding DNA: TGTGCCAGCTACCTCGGGGGGGCCGCTGTCACCGGGGAGCTGTTTTTT. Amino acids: CASYLGGAAVTGELFF.

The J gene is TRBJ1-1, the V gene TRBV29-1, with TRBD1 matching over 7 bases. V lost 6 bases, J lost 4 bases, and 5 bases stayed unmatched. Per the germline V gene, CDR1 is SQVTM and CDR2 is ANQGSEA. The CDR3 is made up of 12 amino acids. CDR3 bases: TGCAGCGTCAACAGGGGTGGCACTGAAGCTTTCTTT. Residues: CSVNRGGTEAFF.

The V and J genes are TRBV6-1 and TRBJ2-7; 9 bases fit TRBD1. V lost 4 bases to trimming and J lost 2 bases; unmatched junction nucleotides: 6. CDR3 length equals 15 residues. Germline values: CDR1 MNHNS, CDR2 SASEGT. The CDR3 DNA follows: TGTGCCAGCAGTGTCTTGGGACAGGGTACCTACGAGCAGTACTTC. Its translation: CASSVLGQGTYEQYF.

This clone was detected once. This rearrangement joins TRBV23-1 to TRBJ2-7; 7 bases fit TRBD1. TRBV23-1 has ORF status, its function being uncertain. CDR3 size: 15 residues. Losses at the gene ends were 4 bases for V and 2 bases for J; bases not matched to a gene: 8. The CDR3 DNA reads TGCGCCAGCAGTCCTAGAAGGACAGGAGCCTACGAGCAGTACTTC. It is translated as CASSPRRTGAYEQYF.

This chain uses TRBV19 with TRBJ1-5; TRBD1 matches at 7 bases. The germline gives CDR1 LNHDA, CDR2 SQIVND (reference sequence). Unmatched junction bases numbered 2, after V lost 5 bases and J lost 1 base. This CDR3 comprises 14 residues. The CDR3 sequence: CASSWGQSNQPQHF. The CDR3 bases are TGTGCCAGTAGTTGGGGACAGAGCAATCAGCCCCAGCATTTT.

The CDR3 DNA reads TGTGCCAGCAGCTTAAGTGGGACAGGGAATTCACCCCTCCACTTT. It translates to CASSLSGTGNSPLHF. The chain combines TRBV11-2 with TRBJ1-6, with 9 bases fitting TRBD1. Per the germline V gene, CDR1 is SGHAT and CDR2 is FQNNGV. V gave up 2 bases and J gave up 7 bases; unmatched junction bases: 3. The CDR3 covers 15 residues.

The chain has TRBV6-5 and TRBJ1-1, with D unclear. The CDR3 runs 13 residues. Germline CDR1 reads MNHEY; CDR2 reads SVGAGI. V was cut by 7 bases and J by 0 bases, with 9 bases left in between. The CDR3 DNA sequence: TGTGCCAGCACTGGGCCGTTGAACACTGAAGCTTTCTTT. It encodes CASTGPLNTEAFF.

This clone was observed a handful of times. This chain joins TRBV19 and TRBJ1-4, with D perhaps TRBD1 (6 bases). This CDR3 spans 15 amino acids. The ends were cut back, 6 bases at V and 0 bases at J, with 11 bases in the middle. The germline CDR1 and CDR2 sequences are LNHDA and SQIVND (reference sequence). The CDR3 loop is CASSTTGTTNEKLFF. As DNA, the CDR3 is TGTGCCAGTAGCACGACAGGAACAACTAATGAAAAACTGTTTTTT.

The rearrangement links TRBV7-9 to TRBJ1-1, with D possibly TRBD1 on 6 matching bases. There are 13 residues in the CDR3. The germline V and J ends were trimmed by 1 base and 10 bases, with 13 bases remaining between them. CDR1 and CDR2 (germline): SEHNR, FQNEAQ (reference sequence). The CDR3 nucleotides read TGTGCCAGCAGCTTAGAATCCGGGGGGCGAGCTTTCTTT. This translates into CASSLESGGRAFF.

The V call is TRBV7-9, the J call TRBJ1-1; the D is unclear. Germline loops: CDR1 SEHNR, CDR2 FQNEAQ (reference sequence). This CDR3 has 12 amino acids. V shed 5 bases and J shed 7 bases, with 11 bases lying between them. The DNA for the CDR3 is TGTGCCAGCAGCACTCACGCACTTGAAGCTTTCTTT. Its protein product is CASSTHALEAFF.

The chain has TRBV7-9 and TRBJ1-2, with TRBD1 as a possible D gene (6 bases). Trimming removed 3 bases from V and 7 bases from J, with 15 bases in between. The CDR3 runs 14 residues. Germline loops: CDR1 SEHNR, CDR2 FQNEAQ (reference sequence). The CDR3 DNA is TGTGCCAGCAGCTTGACAGGTATAATGCTTGGCTACACCTTC. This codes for CASSLTGIMLGYTF.

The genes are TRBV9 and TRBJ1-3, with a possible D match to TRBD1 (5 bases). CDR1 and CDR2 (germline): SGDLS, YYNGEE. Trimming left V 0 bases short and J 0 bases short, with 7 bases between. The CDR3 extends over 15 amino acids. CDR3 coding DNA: TGTGCCAGCAGCGTAGACAGGACCTCTGGAAACACCATATATTTT. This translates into CASSVDRTSGNTIYF.